This T cell receptor beta chain was captured by sequencing in a study of regulatory T cells in long-lasting Graves disease. Arm-PCR of CDR3 regions with iRepertoire HTBI primers generated TCR beta libraries. TCRdb re-called the multiplex PCR reads with MiXCR, one entry per CDR3 protein. The sample carries hundreds of thousands of distinct CDR3 sequences, over 15% recorded once. CDR3 length equals 13 residues. Deletions cut 0 bases from V and 5 bases from J, with 8 bases between. Germline lookup yields CDR1 SGHKS and CDR2 YYEKEE (reference sequence). Time point specified: newly diagnosed GD, antithyroid drugs for less than 3 months. PBMCs provided the RNA from which the TCR library was made. This same sample was also taken into another study, of T cells in Graves' hyperthyroidism and ophthalmopathy.

This receptor was identified in a woman younger than 45 with Graves disease. Material: peripheral blood mononuclear cells (PBMCs), obtained at new diagnosis, from a patient treated with antithyroid drugs. The chain joins TRBV5-5 to TRBJ1-2; D is undetermined. CDR3 region: CASSLAAGYGYTF. In DNA, the CDR3 is TGTGCCAGCAGCTTGGCGGCAGGATATGGCTACACCTTC.